This T cell receptor beta chain was obtained from a study of T cell repertoires in cytomegalovirus infection. Across the study: Signatures in public TCR beta sequences pointed to both CMV infection and matching HLA type.

MiXCR, applied by TCRdb to the reads, yields one record per CDR3 protein. The sample consists of about 890,000 distinct CDR3 sequences, under 40% of them appearing once. With respect to this clonotype: What it binds is not known.

The CDR3 is made up of 15 amino acids. CDR1 is MNHNY, CDR2 SVGAGI, per germline (reference sequence). Trimming removed 0 bases from V and 8 bases from J, with 13 bases in between. Study-wide points: In two of eight donors, the top clonotype was HLA-C-restricted CMV-specific.

This sample comprised cultured CD8+ T cells from PBMCs, obtained from culture after CMV antigen stimulation. The TCR was taken from a human donor in good health (CMV status not recorded). Some clones in this sample may be carry-over from other donors' samples. This chain connects TRBV6-6 to TRBJ1-4; D perhaps matches TRBD1 (5 bases). CDR3 loop: CASSYSLGAEEKLFF. DNA for the CDR3: TGTGCCAGCAGTTACTCTTTAGGGGCAGAAGAAAAACTGTTTTTT.